This T cell receptor (beta chain) was documented in a study of T cells after posttransplantation cyclophosphamide. The protocol was immunoSEQ multiplex PCR, while the TCRdb copy is restricted to in-frame clones and leaves out a portion. Altogether over 20,000 clones are present, approximately 97% being singletons, with the ten largest covering roughly 0.13%. Findings and limits, study-wide: Tissue-infiltrating T cells from skin or gut overlapped little with blood T cells.

As to this clone: Its antigen is still unknown.

Cells defined as naive were viable CD3+CD4+ or CD3+CD8+ and CCR7+CD45RA+CD45RO-CD95-CD27+CD28+. The TCR originated in a man aged 50 to 60 in good health, CMV-negative, and a related stem cell transplant donor. The sample taken for sequencing was naive CD4+ T cells sorted from PBMCs.

The DNA of the CDR3 is TGTGCCTGGAGTAGGATAGCGGGACCAGATACGCAGTATTTT. Translation: CAWSRIAGPDTQYF. The chain carries TRBV30 and TRBJ2-3; 8 bases fit TRBD2. CDR3 size: 14 residues. Germline V gene lookup returns CDR1 GTSNPN and CDR2 SVGIG (reference sequence). V lost 2 bases and J lost 4; bases outside the gene matches: 5.